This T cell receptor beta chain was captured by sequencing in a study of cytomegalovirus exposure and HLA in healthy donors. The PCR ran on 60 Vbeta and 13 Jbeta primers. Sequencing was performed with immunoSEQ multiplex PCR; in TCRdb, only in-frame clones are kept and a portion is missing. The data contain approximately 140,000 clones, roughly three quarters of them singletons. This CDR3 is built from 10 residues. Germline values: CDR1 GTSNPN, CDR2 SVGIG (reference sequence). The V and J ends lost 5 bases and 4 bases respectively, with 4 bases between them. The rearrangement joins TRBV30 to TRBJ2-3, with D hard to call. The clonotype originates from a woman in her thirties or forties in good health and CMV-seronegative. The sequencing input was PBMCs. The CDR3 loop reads CAWQADTQYF. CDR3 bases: TGTGCCTGGCAGGCAGATACGCAGTATTTT.